The subject of this entry is one TCR beta chain. These data come from a study of shared clonotypes between healthy human individuals. The CDR3 is made up of 17 amino acids. Germline V gene lookup returns CDR1 SGHNT and CDR2 YYREEE (reference sequence). The V segment lost 5 bases and the J segment 4 bases; nucleotides outside the gene matches: 9. Generated by immunoSEQ multiplex PCR, the TCRdb table keeps only in-frame clones and is missing some. This table holds roughly 1.5 million clones, around 98% found once. Specimen: naive CD4+ T cells sorted from blood. Subset of the sample: CD45RA+ positively selected. V and J are TRBV5-4 and TRBJ2-3; 14 nucleotides agree with TRBD2. This TCR was recovered from a young man in good health. DNA of the CDR3: TGTGCCAGCAGATCGACTAGCGGGAGGGCGGGCTCAGATACGCAGTATTTT. It encodes CASRSTSGRAGSDTQYF.